What follows are 23 T cell receptor beta chains derived from one specimen sequenced in a study of T cell responses to AZD1222 COVID-19 vaccine. This table comes from immunoSEQ multiplex PCR, and its TCRdb copy is limited to in-frame clones, with some not included. This table holds roughly 100,000 clones, 91% found once. The sequenced sample was peripheral blood, obtained on day 0 of AZD1222 vaccination. The receptors were gathered from an adult in good health.

J is TRBJ2-1 and V is TRBV11-2; 10 positions agree with TRBD2. V shed 5 bases and J 6 bases; nucleotides not matched to a gene: 13. There are 17 residues in the CDR3. Germline V CDR1 and CDR2: SGHAT, FQNNGV. CDR3 in amino acids: CASSLSGRATGRNEQFF. DNA for the CDR3: TGTGCCAGCAGCCTAAGCGGGAGGGCCACTGGACGCAATGAGCAGTTCTTC.

V and J are TRBV19 and TRBJ2-2, with D possibly matching TRBD1 (5 bases). Trimming stripped 4 bases from V and 2 bases from J, with 17 bases between. CDR3 length: 17 amino acids. Germline CDR1 and CDR2: LNHDA and SQIVND (reference sequence). The CDR3 DNA sequence: TGTGCCAGTAGTAGCCGCCTAGGGCAGGGCAACACCGGGGAGCTGTTTTTT. It is translated as CASSSRLGQGNTGELFF.

The chain carries TRBV30 and TRBJ2-7; 11 nucleotides line up with TRBD2. J was trimmed by 2 bases and V by 2 bases; bases with no gene match: 2. CDR3 size: 14 residues. Germline loops: CDR1 GTSNPN, CDR2 SVGIG (reference sequence). CDR3 amino acids: CAWSLGLAAYEQYF. The DNA for the CDR3 is TGTGCCTGGAGTCTGGGACTAGCGGCCTACGAGCAGTACTTC. Based on the CDR3 plus reference TRBV30 and TRBJ2-7, the full variable domain is SQTIHQWPATLVQPVGSPLSLECTVEGTSNPNLYWYRQAAGRGLQLLFYSVGIGQISSEVPQNLSASRPQDRQFILSSKKLLLSDSGFYLCAWSLGLAAYEQYFGPGTRLTVT.

This chain uses TRBV9 with TRBJ2-1; D gene ambiguous. Trimming took 1 base from V and 7 from J, leaving 3 bases between them. The CDR3 spans 11 residues. CDR1 is SGDLS and CDR2 is YYNGEE in the germline V gene. The CDR3 is CASSVKNEQFF. The CDR3 nucleotides are TGTGCCAGCAGCGTAAAAAATGAGCAGTTCTTC.

The rearrangement uses TRBV7-2 and TRBJ2-7, with 10 positions matching TRBD2. Trimming removed 0 bases from V and 3 bases from J; junction bases left unmatched: 2. CDR1 is SGHTA, CDR2 FQGNSA, per germline. The CDR3 covers 15 residues. CDR3 coding DNA: TGTGCCAGCAGCTTAGCCCGGACTAGCGGCTACGAGCAGTACTTC. Protein product: CASSLARTSGYEQYF.

The chain employs TRBV7-2 and TRBJ1-3, with unresolved D. The CDR3 covers 16 residues. Germline V gives CDR1 SGHTA, CDR2 FQGNSA. The germline V and J ends were trimmed by 0 bases and 0 bases, with 9 bases remaining between them. CDR3 nucleotides: TGTGCCAGCAGCTTAGCCAGGATTAGCTCTGGAAACACCATATATTTT. It is translated as CASSLARISSGNTIYF.

The CDR3 bases are TGTGCCTGCCGGGGGGTACGGGCTGCAACTAATGAAAAACTGTTTTTT. Protein: CACRGVRAATNEKLFF. This chain uses TRBV30 with TRBJ1-4, with D perhaps TRBD1 (5 bases). Trimming took off 6 bases at V and 0 bases at J, with 17 bases between the two ends. CDR3 length: 16 amino acids. Germline V CDR1 and CDR2: GTSNPN, SVGIG (reference sequence).

The chain uses TRBV11-2 and TRBJ2-3; 11 nucleotides align to TRBD1. This CDR3 comprises 17 residues. Germline trimming cut 3 bases from V and 4 bases from J; bases unmatched to any gene: 9. Germline V gives CDR1 SGHAT, CDR2 FQNNGV. The CDR3 region has the DNA TGTGCCAGCAGCTTTGACCGGGACAGGGGGTTCGCAGATACGCAGTATTTT. It translates to CASSFDRDRGFADTQYF.

This chain joins TRBV30 and TRBJ1-6; D uncertain. This CDR3 spans 14 amino acids. V was trimmed by 4 bases and J by 5 bases, leaving 12 bases between them. From germline, CDR1 is GTSNPN and CDR2 SVGIG (reference sequence). The CDR3 region is CAWTGDVNNSPLHF. The CDR3 region has the DNA TGTGCCTGGACAGGTGATGTTAATAATTCACCCCTCCACTTT.

This chain connects TRBV20-1 to TRBJ2-7, with 10 bases lining up with TRBD1. The length of the CDR3 is 11 residues. The germline CDR1 and CDR2 sequences are DFQATT and SNEGSKA (reference sequence). CDR3 in amino acids: CRGQGFDEQYF. The CDR3 DNA follows: TGCAGGGGACAGGGGTTCGACGAGCAGTACTTC.

V is TRBV4-1 and J is TRBJ2-7, with TRBD1 matching over 9 bases. The trim removed 4 bases at V and 4 bases at J, leaving 11 bases unmatched. The CDR3 covers 16 residues. Germline V gene data show CDR1 as MGHRA and CDR2 as YSYEKL. DNA for the CDR3: TGCGCCAGCAGCCTCGGTCCGGGACAGGGAGGTTACGAGCAGTACTTC. As protein: CASSLGPGQGGYEQYF.

The chain links TRBV28 to TRBJ1-2; no clear D gene. This CDR3 is built from 14 residues. V shed 1 base and J shed 8 bases, with 14 bases lying between them. The germline V gene encodes CDR1 MDHEN and CDR2 SYDVKM. CDR3 nucleotides: TGTGCCAGCAGTTTATCGAGGGCACGGGTGGGCTACACCTTC. Protein: CASSLSRARVGYTF.

V is TRBV7-3 and J is TRBJ2-5; 7 bases align to TRBD1. Per the germline V gene, CDR1 is SGHTA and CDR2 is FQGTGA. The CDR3 contains 13 residues. Losses at the gene ends were 2 bases for V and 5 bases for J; bases not matched to a gene: 2. The CDR3: CASSLGQEETQYF. In DNA form, the CDR3 reads TGTGCCAGCAGCTTAGGACAGGAGGAGACCCAGTACTTC.

The rearrangement joins TRBV19 to TRBJ1-2, with a tentative D call TRBD1 (5 bases). The V gene's germline CDR1 is LNHDA and CDR2 SQIVND (reference sequence). V lost 7 bases to trimming and J lost 0 bases, with 12 bases between them. This CDR3 has 14 residues. The DNA of the CDR3 is TGTGCCAGTACCCCAGGGAGCGCTAACTATGGCTACACCTTC. Encoded protein: CASTPGSANYGYTF.

The chain has TRBV7-3 and TRBJ1-1, with D hard to call. Germline CDR1 SGHTA, CDR2 FQGTGA. This CDR3 region has 13 residues. Deletions cut 5 bases from V and 0 bases from J, with 7 bases between. The CDR3 spells CASSKDVNTEAFF. CDR3 in DNA: TGTGCCAGCAGCAAGGACGTGAACACTGAAGCTTTCTTT.

The rearrangement joins TRBV7-9 to TRBJ2-1; a possible D gene is TRBD2 (6 bases). Trimming took 4 bases from V and 8 from J, leaving 18 bases between them. This CDR3 is 15 amino acids long. Germline-derived CDR1 and CDR2 are SEHNR and FQNEAQ (reference sequence). The CDR3: CASSSRVAVGDEQFF. CDR3 sequence (DNA): TGTGCCAGCAGCTCCCGGGTAGCGGTGGGCGATGAGCAGTTCTTC.

In this sample, this clone turned up once. The V call is TRBV30, the J call TRBJ2-7; TRBD1 aligns across 9 bases. The length of the CDR3 is 15 residues. Trimming at V came to 1 base and at J to 4 bases, leaving 8 bases not matched to a gene. The V gene's germline CDR1 is GTSNPN and CDR2 SVGIG (reference sequence). The CDR3 nucleotides are TGTGCCTGGAGTGGATTACAGGGGGCCGGGTACGAGCAGTACTTC. Its protein product is CAWSGLQGAGYEQYF.

The J gene is TRBJ1-6, the V gene TRBV30; weak D call: TRBD1 (5 bases). Germline CDR1 GTSNPN, CDR2 SVGIG (reference sequence). The V gene lost 4 bases and the J gene lost 7 bases, with 14 bases spanning the gap. This CDR3 spans 14 amino acids. The CDR3 sequence: CAWNSGVSNSPLHF. The DNA for the CDR3 is TGTGCCTGGAATTCGGGGGTCAGCAATTCACCCCTCCACTTT.

The V call is TRBV7-9, the J call TRBJ1-2; D is perhaps TRBD1 (5 bases). The V end lost 2 bases, the J end lost 3 bases, and 10 bases lay between the germline ends. The germline gives CDR1 SEHNR, CDR2 FQNEAQ (reference sequence). This CDR3 spans 14 amino acids. The CDR3 coding sequence is TGTGCCAGCAGCTTAATGCAGGGAGACTATGGCTACACCTTC. Its translation: CASSLMQGDYGYTF.

This chain connects TRBV29-1 to TRBJ1-1; possibly TRBD1 for D (5 bases). In germline, CDR1 is SQVTM, CDR2 ANQGSEA. Trimming left V 0 bases short and J 3 bases short, with 14 bases between. The CDR3 contains 15 residues. The CDR3 DNA sequence: TGCAGCGTTGAAGAGGGGGGTTTAAAGTACACTGAAGCTTTCTTT. Its protein product is CSVEEGGLKYTEAFF.

The rearrangement uses TRBV19 and TRBJ2-1; 9 positions match TRBD2. CDR1 and CDR2 from the germline V gene are LNHDA and SQIVND (reference sequence). The CDR3 runs to 16 residues. The V and J ends lost 1 base and 0 bases, in that order; junction bases with no gene match: 1. CDR3 sequence reads: CASSIVSGSSYNEQFF. In DNA, the CDR3 is TGTGCCAGTAGTATAGTTAGCGGGAGCTCCTACAATGAGCAGTTCTTC.

This sequence joins TRBV5-1 and TRBJ2-7, with 9 bases fitting TRBD1. J lost 4 bases, V lost 2 bases, and 7 bases had no gene match. Germline V lookup: CDR1 SGHRS, CDR2 YFSETQ. This CDR3 has 15 residues. DNA of the CDR3: TGCGCCAGCAGCTTACCCGGGACAGGGAGGTACGAGCAGTACTTC. This codes for CASSLPGTGRYEQYF.

This clone was counted between two and nine times. V and J are TRBV7-6 and TRBJ1-1; D is perhaps TRBD1 (5 bases). Trimming took 5 bases from V and 3 from J, leaving 16 bases between them. The CDR3 contains 15 residues. Looked up from germline, CDR1 is SGHVS and CDR2 is FNYEAQ. The CDR3 DNA reads TGTGCCAGCAGCCCTTTCGCGACAGAGTACACTGAAGCTTTCTTT. It is translated as CASSPFATEYTEAFF.